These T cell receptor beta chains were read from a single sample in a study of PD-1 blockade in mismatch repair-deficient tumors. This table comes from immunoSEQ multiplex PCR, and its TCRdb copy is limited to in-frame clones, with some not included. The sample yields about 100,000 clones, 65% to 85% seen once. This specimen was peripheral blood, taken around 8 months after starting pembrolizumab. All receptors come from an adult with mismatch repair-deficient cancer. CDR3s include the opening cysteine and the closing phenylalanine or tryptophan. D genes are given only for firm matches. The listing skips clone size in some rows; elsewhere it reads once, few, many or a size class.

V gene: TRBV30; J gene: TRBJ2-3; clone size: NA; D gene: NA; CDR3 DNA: TGTGCCTGGAGTGTACCTTATACGCAGTATTTT; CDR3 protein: CAWSVPYTQYF
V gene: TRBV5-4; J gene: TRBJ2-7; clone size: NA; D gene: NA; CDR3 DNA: TGTGCCAGCAGCCAAGGTATTTCTCTAGCAGGGGACGAGCAGTACTTC; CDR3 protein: CASSQGISLAGDEQYF
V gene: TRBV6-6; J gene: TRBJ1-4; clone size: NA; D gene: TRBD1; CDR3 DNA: TGTGCCAGCCACGGGACAGCCGGGGGGGAAAAACTGTTTTTT; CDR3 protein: CASHGTAGGEKLFF
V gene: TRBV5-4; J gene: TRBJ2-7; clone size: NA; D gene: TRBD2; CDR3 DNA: TGTGCCAGCAGCTTGAACTACGCAAGAGCGGGGTCCTACGAGCAGTACTTC; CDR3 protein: CASSLNYARAGSYEQYF
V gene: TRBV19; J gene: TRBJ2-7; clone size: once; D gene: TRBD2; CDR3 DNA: TGTGCCAGTAGTATAGGGCTAGCGGGAAACTACGAGCAGTACTTC; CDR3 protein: CASSIGLAGNYEQYF
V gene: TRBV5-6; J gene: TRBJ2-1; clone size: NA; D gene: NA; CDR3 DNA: TGTGCCAGCAGCTTGATCAGGGGAGGGCCCTACAATGAGCAGTTCTTC; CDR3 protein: CASSLIRGGPYNEQFF
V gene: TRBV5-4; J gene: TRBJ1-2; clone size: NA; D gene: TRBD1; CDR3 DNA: TGTGCCAGCAGCTTTGTCAGGGGGAACGGCTACACCTTC; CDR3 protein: CASSFVRGNGYTF
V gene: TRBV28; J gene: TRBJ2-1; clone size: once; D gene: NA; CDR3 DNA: TGTGCCAGCAGTCCTTTTGAAGTCGTCTACAATGAGCAGTTCTTC; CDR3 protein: CASSPFEVVYNEQFF
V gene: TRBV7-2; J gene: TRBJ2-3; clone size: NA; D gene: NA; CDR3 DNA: TGTGCCAGCAGCTTAGCGAACCTGAACACAGATACGCAGTATTTT; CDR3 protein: CASSLANLNTDTQYF
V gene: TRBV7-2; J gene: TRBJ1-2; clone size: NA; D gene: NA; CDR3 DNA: TGTGCCAGCAGCATAGCCGAACAGGTCCCCTATGGCTACACCTTC; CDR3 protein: CASSIAEQVPYGYTF
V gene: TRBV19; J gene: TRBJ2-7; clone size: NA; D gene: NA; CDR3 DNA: TGTGCCAGTAGTATAGTCGGAGAACGAGACGAGCAGTACTTC; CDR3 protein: CASSIVGERDEQYF
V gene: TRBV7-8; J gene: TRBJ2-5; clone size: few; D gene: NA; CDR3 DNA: TGTGCCAGCAGCTTGGGGGTCTGGGGCGGGCAAGAGACCCAGTACTTC; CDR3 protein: CASSLGVWGGQETQYF
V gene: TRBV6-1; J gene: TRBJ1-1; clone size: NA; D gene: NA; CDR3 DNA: TGTGCCAGCAGTGTGTGGGGATCGGAGGCTGAAGCTTTCTTT; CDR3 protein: CASSVWGSEAEAFF
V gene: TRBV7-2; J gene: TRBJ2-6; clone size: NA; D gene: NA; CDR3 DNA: TGTGCCAGCAGAGGGGCTGGGGCCAACGTCCTGACTTTC; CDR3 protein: CASRGAGANVLTF
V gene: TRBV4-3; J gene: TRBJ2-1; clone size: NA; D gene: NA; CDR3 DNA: TGCGCCAGCAGCCAAGATCCAGCCCTGGACTACAATGAGCAGTTCTTC; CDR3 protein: CASSQDPALDYNEQFF
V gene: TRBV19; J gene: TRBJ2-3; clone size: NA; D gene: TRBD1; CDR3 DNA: TGTGCCAGTAGTACGCCGACAGGGATAGATACGCAGTATTTT; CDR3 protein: CASSTPTGIDTQYF
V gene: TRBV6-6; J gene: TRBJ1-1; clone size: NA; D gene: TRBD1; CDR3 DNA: TGTGCCAGCAGTTCGGGACAGGGTAAAGTTGAAGCTTTCTTT; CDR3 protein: CASSSGQGKVEAFF
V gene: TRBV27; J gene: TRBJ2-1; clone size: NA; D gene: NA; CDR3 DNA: TGTGCCAGCAGTCCATGGGGGGTGGGCTACAATGAGCAGTTCTTC; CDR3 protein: CASSPWGVGYNEQFF
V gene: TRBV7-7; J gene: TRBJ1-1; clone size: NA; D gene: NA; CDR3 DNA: TGTGCTAGCAGCTTTTGGGGATCCACTGAAGCTTTCTTT; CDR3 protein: CASSFWGSTEAFF
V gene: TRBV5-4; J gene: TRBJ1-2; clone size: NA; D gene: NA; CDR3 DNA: TGTGCCAGCAGGGGGCCGGGACACAACTATGGCTACACCTTC; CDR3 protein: CASRGPGHNYGYTF
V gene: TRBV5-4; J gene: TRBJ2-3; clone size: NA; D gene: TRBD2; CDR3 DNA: TGTGCCAGCAGTTACGGACTAGCGGGAGGGGGGGGAACAGATACGCAGTATTTT; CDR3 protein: CASSYGLAGGGGTDTQYF
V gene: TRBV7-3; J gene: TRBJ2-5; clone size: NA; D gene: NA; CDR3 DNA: TGTGCCAGCAGCTTAACGCGGGAAGAGACCCAGTACTTC; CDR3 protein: CASSLTREETQYF
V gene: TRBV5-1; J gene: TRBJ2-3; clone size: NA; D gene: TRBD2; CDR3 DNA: TGCGCCAGCAGCAGTAGCGGGAGGGAGGATACGCAGTATTTT; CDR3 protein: CASSSSGREDTQYF
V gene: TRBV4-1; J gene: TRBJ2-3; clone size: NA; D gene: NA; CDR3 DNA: TGCGCCAGCAGCCAAGATCCGGGATCATCCGCAGATACGCAGTATTTT; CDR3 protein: CASSQDPGSSADTQYF
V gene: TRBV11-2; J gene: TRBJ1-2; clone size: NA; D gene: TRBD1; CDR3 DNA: TGTGCCAGCAGCCAGGGGGAGGGCTATGGCTACACCTTC; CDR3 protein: CASSQGEGYGYTF
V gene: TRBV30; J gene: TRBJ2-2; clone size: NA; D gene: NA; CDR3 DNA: TGTGCCTGGAGCCTAGGGGGGCGTGGCACCGGGGAGCTGTTTTTT; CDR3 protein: CAWSLGGRGTGELFF
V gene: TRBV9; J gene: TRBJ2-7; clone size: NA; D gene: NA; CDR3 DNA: TGTGCCAGCAGCGTAGGGCTTTCACAGGGATACTACGAGCAGTACTTC; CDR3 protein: CASSVGLSQGYYEQYF
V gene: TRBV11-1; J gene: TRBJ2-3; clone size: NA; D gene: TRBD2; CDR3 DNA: TGTGCCAGCAGATCGACTAGCGGGATCACAGATACGCAGTATTTT; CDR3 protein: CASRSTSGITDTQYF
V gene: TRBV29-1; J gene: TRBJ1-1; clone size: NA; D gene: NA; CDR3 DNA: TGCAGCGTAAAGACAGGCGTGAACACTGAAGCTTTCTTT; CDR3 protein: CSVKTGVNTEAFF
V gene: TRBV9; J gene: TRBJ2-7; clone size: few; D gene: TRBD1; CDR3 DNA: TGTGCCAGCAGCCTCACGGACAGGGGCTACGAGCAGTACTTC; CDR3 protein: CASSLTDRGYEQYF
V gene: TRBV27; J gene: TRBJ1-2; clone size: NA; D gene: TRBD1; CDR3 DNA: TGTGCCAGCAGTTTAACGGGACAGAGCCGCTATGGCTACACCTTC; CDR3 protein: CASSLTGQSRYGYTF
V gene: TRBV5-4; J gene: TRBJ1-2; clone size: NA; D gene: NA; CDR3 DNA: TGTGCCAGCAGCTTCAATGACAGACGCGGCTACACCTTC; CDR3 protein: CASSFNDRRGYTF
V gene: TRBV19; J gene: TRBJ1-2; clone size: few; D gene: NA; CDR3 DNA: TGTGCCAGTAGTATCCCAGGACGCAACTATGGCTACACCTTC; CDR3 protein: CASSIPGRNYGYTF
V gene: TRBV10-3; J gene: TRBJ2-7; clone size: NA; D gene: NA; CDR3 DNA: TGTGCCATCAGTGACAAGGTCTCCTACGAGCAGTACTTC; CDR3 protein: CAISDKVSYEQYF
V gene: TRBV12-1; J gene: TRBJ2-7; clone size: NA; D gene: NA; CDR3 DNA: TGTGCCAGCAGCCCCCCCCTGACTGGAACTACGAAACAGTACTTC; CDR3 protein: CASSPPLTGTTKQYF
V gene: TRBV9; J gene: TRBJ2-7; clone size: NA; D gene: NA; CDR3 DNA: TGTGCCAGCAGCCACAACCCGGACAGAACCTACGAGCAGTACTTC; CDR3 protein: CASSHNPDRTYEQYF
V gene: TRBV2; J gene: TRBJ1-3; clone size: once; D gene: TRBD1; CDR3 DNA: TGTGCCAGCGGGTATACAGGGGCGGCTGGAAACACCATATATTTT; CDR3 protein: CASGYTGAAGNTIYF
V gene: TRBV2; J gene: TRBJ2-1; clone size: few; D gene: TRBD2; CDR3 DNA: TGTGCCAGCAGCGGCGGGAGAAGCAACAATGAGCAGTTCTTC; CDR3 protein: CASSGGRSNNEQFF
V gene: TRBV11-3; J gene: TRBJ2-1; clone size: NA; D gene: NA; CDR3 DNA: TGTGCCAGCAGCTCCCGAGACATCTCCTACAATGAGCAGTTCTTC; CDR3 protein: CASSSRDISYNEQFF
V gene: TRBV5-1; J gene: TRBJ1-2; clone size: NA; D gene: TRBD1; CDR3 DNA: TGCGCCAGCAGCTTGAGCAGGGGGGACTATGGCTACACCTTC; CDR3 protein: CASSLSRGDYGYTF
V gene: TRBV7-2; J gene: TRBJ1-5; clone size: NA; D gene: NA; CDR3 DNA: TGTGCCAGCAGCTTAGGGTTTAACAATCAGCCCCAGCATTTT; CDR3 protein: CASSLGFNNQPQHF
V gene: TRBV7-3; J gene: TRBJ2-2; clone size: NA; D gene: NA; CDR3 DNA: TGTGCCAGCAGCCCCCTCCCAACCGGGGAGCTGTTTTTT; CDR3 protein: CASSPLPTGELFF
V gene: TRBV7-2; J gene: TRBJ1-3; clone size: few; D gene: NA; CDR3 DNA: TGTGCCAGCAGTTCACCAGGGCCAGCTGGAAACACCATATATTTT; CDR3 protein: CASSSPGPAGNTIYF
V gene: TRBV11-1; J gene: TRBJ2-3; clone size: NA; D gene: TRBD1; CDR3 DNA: TGTGCCAGCAGCCGACCTCGACAGGGGCAAGCGCAGTATTTT; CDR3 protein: CASSRPRQGQAQYF
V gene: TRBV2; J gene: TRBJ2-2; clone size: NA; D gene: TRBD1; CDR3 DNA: TGTGCCAGCAGTATCGGACAGGGGGCCGGGGAGCTGTTTTTT; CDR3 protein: CASSIGQGAGELFF
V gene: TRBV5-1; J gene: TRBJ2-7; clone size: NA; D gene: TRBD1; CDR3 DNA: TGCGCCAGCAGCTCGTCAGGGGGCGCGTACGAGCAGTACTTC; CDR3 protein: CASSSSGGAYEQYF
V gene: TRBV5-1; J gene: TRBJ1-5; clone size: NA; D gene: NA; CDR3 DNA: TGCGCCAGCAGCTTGGCAGGAGGTAGCAATCAGCCCCAGCATTTT; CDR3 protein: CASSLAGGSNQPQHF
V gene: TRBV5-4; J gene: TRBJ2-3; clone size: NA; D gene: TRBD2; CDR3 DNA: TGTGCCAGCACCCCCACCTCGGGACTAGCGGGAGGGCACAGCACAGATACGCAGTATTTT; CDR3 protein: CASTPTSGLAGGHSTDTQYF
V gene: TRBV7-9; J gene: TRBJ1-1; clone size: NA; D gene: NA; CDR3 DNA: TGTGCCAGCAGCTTAGCAGGGACGAACACTGAAGCTTTCTTT; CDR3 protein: CASSLAGTNTEAFF
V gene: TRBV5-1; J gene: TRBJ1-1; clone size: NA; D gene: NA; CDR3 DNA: TGCGCCAGCAGCTTCGGCAGGGAAATCACTGAAGCTTTCTTT; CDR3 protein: CASSFGREITEAFF
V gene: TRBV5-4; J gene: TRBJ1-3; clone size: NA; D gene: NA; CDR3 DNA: TGTGCCAGCAGCTCAAAGACCGTTTCACAGATCTCTGGAAACACCATATATTTT; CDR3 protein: CASSSKTVSQISGNTIYF
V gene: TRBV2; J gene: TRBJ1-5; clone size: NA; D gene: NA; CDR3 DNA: TGTGCCAGCAGTGAGGGGAGGGGTAATCAGCCCCAGCATTTT; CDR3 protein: CASSEGRGNQPQHF